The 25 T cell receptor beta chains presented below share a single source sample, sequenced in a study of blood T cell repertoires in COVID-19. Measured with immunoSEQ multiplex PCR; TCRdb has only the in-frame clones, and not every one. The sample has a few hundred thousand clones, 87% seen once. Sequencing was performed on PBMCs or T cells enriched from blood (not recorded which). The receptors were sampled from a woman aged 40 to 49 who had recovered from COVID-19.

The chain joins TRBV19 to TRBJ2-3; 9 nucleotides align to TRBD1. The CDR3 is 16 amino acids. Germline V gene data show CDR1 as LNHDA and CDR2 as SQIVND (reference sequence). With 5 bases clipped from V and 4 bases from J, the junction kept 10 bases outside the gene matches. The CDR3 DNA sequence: TGTGCCAGTAGTCGGCAGGGGGACAGGGTGGCAGATACGCAGTATTTT. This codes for CASSRQGDRVADTQYF. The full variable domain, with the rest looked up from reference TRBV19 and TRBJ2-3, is DGGITQSPKYLFRKEGQNVTLSCEQNLNHDAMYWYRQDPGQGLRLIYYSQIVNDFQKGDIAEGYSVSREKKESFPLTVTSAQKNPTAFYLCASSRQGDRVADTQYFGPGTRLTVL.

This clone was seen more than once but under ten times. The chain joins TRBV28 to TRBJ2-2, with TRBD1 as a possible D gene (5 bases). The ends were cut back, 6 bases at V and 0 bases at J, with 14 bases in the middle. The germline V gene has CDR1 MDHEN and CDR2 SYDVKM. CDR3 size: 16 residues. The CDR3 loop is CASSPLATANTGELFF. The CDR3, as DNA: TGTGCCAGCAGCCCATTGGCGACAGCGAACACCGGGGAGCTGTTTTTT.

The CDR3 loop is CASSPWTGTSNQPQHF. The CDR3 DNA reads TGCGCCAGCAGCCCCTGGACAGGGACAAGCAATCAGCCCCAGCATTTT. The chain joins TRBV4-1 to TRBJ1-5; 8 bases fit TRBD1. Germline-derived CDR1 and CDR2 are MGHRA and YSYEKL. V dropped 4 bases and J dropped 1; count of bases not matched to a gene: 6. This CDR3 is 16 amino acids long.

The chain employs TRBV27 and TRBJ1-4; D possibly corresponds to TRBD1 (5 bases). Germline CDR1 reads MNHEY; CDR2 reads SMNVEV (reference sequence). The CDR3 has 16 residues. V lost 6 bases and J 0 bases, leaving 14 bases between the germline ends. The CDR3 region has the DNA TGTGCCAGCAGGCCGGGACTCCTCGCAACTAATGAAAAACTGTTTTTT. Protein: CASRPGLLATNEKLFF. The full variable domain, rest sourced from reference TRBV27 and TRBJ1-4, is EAQVTQNPRYLITVTGKKLTVTCSQNMNHEYMSWYRQDPGLGLRQIYYSMNVEVTDKGDVPEGYKVSRKEKRNFPLILESPSPNQTSLYFCASRPGLLATNEKLFFGSGTQLSVL.

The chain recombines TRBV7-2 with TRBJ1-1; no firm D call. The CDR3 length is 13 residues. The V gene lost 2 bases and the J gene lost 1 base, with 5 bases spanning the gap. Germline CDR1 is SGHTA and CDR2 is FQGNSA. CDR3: CASSLSQNTEAFF. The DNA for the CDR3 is TGTGCCAGCAGCTTATCCCAGAACACTGAAGCTTTCTTT.

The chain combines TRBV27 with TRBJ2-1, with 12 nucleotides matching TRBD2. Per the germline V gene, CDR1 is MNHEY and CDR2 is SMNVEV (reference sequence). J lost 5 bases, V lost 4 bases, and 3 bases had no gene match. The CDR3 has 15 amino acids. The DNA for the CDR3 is TGTGCCAGCAGTTCTCCTAGCGGGAGGGACAATGAGCAGTTCTTC. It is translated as CASSSPSGRDNEQFF.

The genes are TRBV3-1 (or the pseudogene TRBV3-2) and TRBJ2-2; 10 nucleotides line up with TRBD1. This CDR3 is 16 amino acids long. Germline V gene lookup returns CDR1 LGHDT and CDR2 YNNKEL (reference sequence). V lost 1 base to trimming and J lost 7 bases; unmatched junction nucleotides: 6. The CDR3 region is CASSQAWTGGHGELFF. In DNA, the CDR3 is TGTGCCAGCAGCCAAGCTTGGACAGGGGGTCACGGGGAGCTGTTTTTT.

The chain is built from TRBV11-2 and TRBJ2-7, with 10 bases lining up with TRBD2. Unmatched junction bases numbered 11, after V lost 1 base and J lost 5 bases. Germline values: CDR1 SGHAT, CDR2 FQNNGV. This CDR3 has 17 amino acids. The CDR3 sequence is CASSLVVGAGGLHEQYF. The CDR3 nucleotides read TGTGCCAGCAGCTTAGTTGTCGGAGCGGGAGGGTTACACGAGCAGTACTTC.

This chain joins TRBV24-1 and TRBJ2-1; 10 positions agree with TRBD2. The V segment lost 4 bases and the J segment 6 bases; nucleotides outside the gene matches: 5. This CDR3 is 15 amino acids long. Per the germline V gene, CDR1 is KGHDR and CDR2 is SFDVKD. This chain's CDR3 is CATSESGRAVNEQFF. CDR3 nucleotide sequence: TGTGCCACCAGTGAAAGCGGGAGGGCGGTCAATGAGCAGTTCTTC.

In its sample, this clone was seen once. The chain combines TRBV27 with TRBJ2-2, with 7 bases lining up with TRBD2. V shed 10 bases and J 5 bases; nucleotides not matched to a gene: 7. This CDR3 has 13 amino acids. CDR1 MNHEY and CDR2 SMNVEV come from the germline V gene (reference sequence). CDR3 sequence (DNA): TGTGCCACCCGGGAGGCTGGAACCGGGGAGCTGTTTTTT. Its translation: CATREAGTGELFF.

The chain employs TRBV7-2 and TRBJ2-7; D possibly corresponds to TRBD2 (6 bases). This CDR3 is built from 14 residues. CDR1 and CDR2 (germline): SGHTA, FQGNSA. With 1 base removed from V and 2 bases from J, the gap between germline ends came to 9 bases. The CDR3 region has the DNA TGTGCCAGCAGCTTAGAGGGAGGTCCCTACGAGCAGTACTTC. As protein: CASSLEGGPYEQYF.

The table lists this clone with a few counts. In DNA form, the CDR3 reads TGTGCCAGCAGCTCACGGACTAGCTCATACTTCAATGAGCAGTTCTTC. Its protein is CASSSRTSSYFNEQFF. The gene calls are TRBV11-2 and TRBJ2-1; 8 bases agree with TRBD2. Trimming removed 4 bases from V and 6 bases from J; junction bases left unmatched: 11. Germline V gives CDR1 SGHAT, CDR2 FQNNGV. This CDR3 spans 16 amino acids.

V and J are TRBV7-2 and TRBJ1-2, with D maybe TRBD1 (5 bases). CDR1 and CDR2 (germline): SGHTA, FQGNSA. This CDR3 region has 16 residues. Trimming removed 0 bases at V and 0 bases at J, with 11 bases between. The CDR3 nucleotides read TGTGCCAGCAGCTTAGCACAGGCCCGAGCTAACTATGGCTACACCTTC. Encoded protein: CASSLAQARANYGYTF.

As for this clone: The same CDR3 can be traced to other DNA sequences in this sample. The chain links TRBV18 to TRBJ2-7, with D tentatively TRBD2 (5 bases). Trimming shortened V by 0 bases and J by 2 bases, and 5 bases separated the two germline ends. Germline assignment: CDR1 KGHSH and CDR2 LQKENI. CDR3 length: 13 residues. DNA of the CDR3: TGTGCCAGCTCACCACCCGGGGCCTACGAGCAGTACTTC. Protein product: CASSPPGAYEQYF.

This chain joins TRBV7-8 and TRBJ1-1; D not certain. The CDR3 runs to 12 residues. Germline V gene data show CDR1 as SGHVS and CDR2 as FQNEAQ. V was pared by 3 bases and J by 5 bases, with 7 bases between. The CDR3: CASSFEWTEAFF. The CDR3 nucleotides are TGTGCCAGCAGCTTCGAGTGGACTGAAGCTTTCTTT.

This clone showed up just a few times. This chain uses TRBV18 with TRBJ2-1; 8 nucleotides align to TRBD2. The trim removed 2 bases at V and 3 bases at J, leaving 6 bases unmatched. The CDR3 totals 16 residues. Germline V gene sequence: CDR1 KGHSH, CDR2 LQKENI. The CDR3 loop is CASSPAGSGNYNEQFF. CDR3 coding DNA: TGTGCCAGCTCACCAGCAGGTAGCGGGAACTACAATGAGCAGTTCTTC.

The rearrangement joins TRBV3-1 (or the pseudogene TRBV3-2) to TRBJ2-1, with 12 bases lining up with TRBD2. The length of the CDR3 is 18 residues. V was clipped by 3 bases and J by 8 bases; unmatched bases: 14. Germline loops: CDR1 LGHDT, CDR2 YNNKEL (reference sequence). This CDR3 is CASSQALAGGPGFDEQFF. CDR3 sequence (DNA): TGTGCCAGCAGCCAGGCTCTAGCGGGAGGGCCTGGCTTTGATGAGCAGTTCTTC.

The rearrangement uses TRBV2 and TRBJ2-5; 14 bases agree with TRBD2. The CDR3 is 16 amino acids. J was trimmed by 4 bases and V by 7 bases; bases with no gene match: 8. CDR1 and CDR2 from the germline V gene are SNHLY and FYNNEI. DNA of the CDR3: TGTGCCAGCACCCGACTAGCGGGAGGGCTTGGAGAGACCCAGTACTTC. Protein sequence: CASTRLAGGLGETQYF.

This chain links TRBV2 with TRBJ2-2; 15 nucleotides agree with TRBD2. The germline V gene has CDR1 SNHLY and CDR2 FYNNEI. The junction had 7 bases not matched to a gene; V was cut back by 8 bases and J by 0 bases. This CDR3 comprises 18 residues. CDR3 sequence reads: CASSLGLAGGPNTGELFF. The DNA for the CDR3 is TGTGCCAGCTCCCTCGGACTAGCGGGAGGGCCGAACACCGGGGAGCTGTTTTTT.

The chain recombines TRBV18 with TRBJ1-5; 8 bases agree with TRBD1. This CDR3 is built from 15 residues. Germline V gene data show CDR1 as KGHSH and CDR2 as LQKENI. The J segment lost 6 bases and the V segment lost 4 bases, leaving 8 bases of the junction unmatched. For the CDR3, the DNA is TGTGCCAGCTCACACGGGACAGGAGGGAGTCAGCCCCAGCATTTT. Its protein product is CASSHGTGGSQPQHF.

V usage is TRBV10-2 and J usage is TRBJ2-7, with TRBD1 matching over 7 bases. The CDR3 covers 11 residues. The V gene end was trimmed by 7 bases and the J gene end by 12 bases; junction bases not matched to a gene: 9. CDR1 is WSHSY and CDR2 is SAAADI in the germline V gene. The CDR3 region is CASMTGLRSYF. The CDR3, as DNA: TGCGCCAGCATGACAGGGCTAAGGTCGTACTTC.

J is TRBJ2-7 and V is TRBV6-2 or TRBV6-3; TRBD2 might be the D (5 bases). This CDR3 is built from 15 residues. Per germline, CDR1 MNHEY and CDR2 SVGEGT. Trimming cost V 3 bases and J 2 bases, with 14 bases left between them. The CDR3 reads CASSYLGGPTYEQYF. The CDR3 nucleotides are TGTGCCAGCAGTTATCTCGGCGGGCCAACCTACGAGCAGTACTTC.

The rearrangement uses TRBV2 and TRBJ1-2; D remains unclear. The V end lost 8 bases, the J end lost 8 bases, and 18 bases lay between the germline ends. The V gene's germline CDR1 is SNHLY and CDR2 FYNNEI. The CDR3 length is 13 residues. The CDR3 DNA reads TGTGCCAGCGCGGCGAGGGCGGGTTACGGCTACACCTTC. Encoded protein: CASAARAGYGYTF.

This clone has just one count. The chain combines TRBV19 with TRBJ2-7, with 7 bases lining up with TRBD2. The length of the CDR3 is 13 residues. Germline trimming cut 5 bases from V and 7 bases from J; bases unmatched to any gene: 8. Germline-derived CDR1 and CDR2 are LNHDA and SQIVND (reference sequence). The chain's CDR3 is CASSVVGGGEQYF. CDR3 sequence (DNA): TGTGCCAGTAGTGTTGTGGGGGGAGGGGAGCAGTACTTC.

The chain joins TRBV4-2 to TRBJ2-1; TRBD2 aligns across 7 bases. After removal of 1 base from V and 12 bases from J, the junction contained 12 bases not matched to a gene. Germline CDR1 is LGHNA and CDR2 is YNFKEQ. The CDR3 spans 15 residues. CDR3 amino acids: CASSQGIPGRDGQFF. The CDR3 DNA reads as TGTGCCAGCAGCCAAGGGATCCCAGGGAGGGATGGGCAGTTCTTC.